This T cell receptor (beta chain) derives from a study of blood T cell repertoires in COVID-19. Background on the study: Specimens from acute and convalescent COVID-19 originated in the United States, Italy and Spain. T cells, B-cell-depleted T cells, or PBMCs supplied cDNA or gDNA.

Trimming took 2 bases from V and 1 from J, leaving 15 bases between them. Per germline, CDR1 MNHEY and CDR2 SMNVEV (reference sequence). This CDR3 comprises 17 residues. The authors' processing: Estimated nucleated cell counts came from reference gene primer amplification. Assay used: immunoSEQ multiplex PCR; TCRdb lists only in-frame clones, some missing. D and trimming come from the DNA, and the V and J calls and clone size come from that table. The sample shows 200,000 to 250,000 clones, 85% of them seen only once. Sequenced material: peripheral blood. The gene calls are TRBV27 and TRBJ1-5; D unresolved. This sequence originates from an older woman with active or convalescent COVID-19. CDR3 coding DNA: TGTGCCAGCAGTTTAATGTATGAGACGGAGAGCAATCAGCCCCAGCATTTT. Translated, it gives CASSLMYETESNQPQHF.